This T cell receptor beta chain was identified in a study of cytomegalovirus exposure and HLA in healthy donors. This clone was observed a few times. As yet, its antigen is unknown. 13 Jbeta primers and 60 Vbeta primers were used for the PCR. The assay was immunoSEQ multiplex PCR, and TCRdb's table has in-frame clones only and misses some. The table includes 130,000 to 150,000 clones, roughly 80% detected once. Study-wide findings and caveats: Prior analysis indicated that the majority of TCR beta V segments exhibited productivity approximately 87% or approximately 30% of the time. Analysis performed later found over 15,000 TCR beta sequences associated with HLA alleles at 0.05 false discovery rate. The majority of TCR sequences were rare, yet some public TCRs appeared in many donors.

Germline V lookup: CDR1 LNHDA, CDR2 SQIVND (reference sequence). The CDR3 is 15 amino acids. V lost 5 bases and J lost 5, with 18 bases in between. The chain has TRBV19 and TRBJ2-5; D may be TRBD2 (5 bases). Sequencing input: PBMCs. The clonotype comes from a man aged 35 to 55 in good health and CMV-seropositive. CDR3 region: CASSPRTEPRETQYF. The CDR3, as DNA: TGTGCCAGTAGTCCCCGGACTGAGCCTAGGGAGACCCAGTACTTC.